These 17 T cell receptor beta chains originate from one sample sequenced in a study of blood T cells in healthy people across ages. Using a J-beta primer mix together with a sample-barcoded 5' primer, a second PCR was run for roughly 6 to 11 cycles. A single record per CDR3 protein comes from TCRdb applying MiXCR to the 5' RACE reads. This table holds about 760,000 distinct CDR3 sequences, roughly 25% found once. A further study also used this sample, focusing on T cells of mothers and their children.

Sequences were obtained from blood. These receptors all stem from a boy between 5 and 17 years old in good health.

V and J are TRBV9 and TRBJ2-2; TRBD1 agrees at 9 bases. The CDR3 is 15 residues long. The V gene's germline CDR1 is SGDLS and CDR2 YYNGEE. Germline trimming cut 4 bases from V and 5 bases from J; bases unmatched to any gene: 6. CDR3 sequence reads: CASSYGTGITGELFF. The CDR3 DNA reads as TGTGCCAGCAGCTACGGGACAGGGATAACCGGGGAGCTGTTTTTT. Combining the CDR3 with reference TRBV9 and TRBJ2-2 gives the whole variable domain DSGVTQTPKHLITATGQRVTLRCSPRSGDLSVYWYQQSLDQGLQFLIQYYNGEERAKGNILERFSAQQFPDLHSELNLSSLELGDSALYFCASSYGTGITGELFFGEGSRLTVL.

There are many counts of this clonotype. This chain joins TRBV6-5 and TRBJ2-7; TRBD2 aligns across 7 bases. The CDR3 consists of 14 residues. The germline gives CDR1 MNHEY, CDR2 SVGAGI. Trimming removed 2 bases from V and 4 bases from J; junction bases left unmatched: 5. CDR3 nucleotides: TGTGCCAGCAGTTACGGGGGGGGATCGTACGAGCAGTACTTC. Translating it yields CASSYGGGSYEQYF.

Here the CDR3 DNA reads TGTGCCAGCAGCTGGGGGGGGGCTTACAATGAGCAGTTCTTC. Encoded protein: CASSWGGAYNEQFF. This chain connects TRBV11-2 to TRBJ2-1, with D perhaps TRBD2 (7 bases). Trimming shortened V by 4 bases and J by 4 bases, and 11 bases separated the two germline ends. The CDR3 has 14 amino acids. Germline V lookup: CDR1 SGHAT, CDR2 FQNNGV.

A few counts support this clonotype. This chain joins TRBV7-3 and TRBJ2-1; 7 bases agree with TRBD2. The CDR3 has 17 amino acids. Unmatched junction bases numbered 11, after V lost 1 base and J lost 5 bases. The germline V gene has CDR1 SGHTA and CDR2 FQGTGA. CDR3 in amino acids: CASSLRMGLAVDNEQFF. DNA of the CDR3: TGTGCCAGCAGCTTAAGAATGGGGCTAGCGGTCGACAATGAGCAGTTCTTC. Looking up the rest from reference TRBV7-3 and TRBJ2-1 gives the full variable domain: GAGVSQTPSNKVTEKGKYVELRCDPISGHTALYWYRQSLGQGPEFLIYFQGTGAADDSGLPNDRFFAVRPEGSVSTLKIQRTERGDSAVYLCASSLRMGLAVDNEQFFGPGTRLTVL.

V is TRBV29-1 and J is TRBJ2-7; 10 bases align to TRBD2. The V segment lost 8 bases and the J segment 3 bases; nucleotides outside the gene matches: 13. This CDR3 has 15 amino acids. CDR1 and CDR2 (germline): SQVTM, ANQGSEA. The chain's CDR3 is CSPQSSAGGNYEQYF. The CDR3 nucleotides are TGCAGCCCCCAATCATCAGCGGGAGGGAACTACGAGCAGTACTTC.

CDR3 loop: CASSSLAGVWETQYF. CDR3 bases: TGTGCCAGCAGCTCATTAGCGGGGGTCTGGGAGACCCAGTACTTC. This chain uses TRBV7-2 with TRBJ2-5; 9 bases fit TRBD2. The germline V gene encodes CDR1 SGHTA and CDR2 FQGNSA. The length of the CDR3 is 15 residues. V trimming: 4 bases; J trimming: 5 bases; junction bases outside the gene matches: 8.

V gene TRBV4-1 combines with J gene TRBJ2-5; 13 nucleotides align to TRBD2. The CDR3 length is 19 residues. Germline values: CDR1 MGHRA, CDR2 YSYEKL. J was trimmed by 0 bases and V by 1 base; bases with no gene match: 8. CDR3 in amino acids: CASSQGPRLAGGYQETQYF. CDR3 sequence (DNA): TGCGCCAGCAGCCAAGGCCCCCGACTAGCGGGAGGTTACCAAGAGACCCAGTACTTC.

This chain uses TRBV24-1 with TRBJ2-2; D unresolved. The V end was cut by 10 bases, the J end by 6 bases, with 8 bases between. This CDR3 comprises 11 residues. The germline CDR1 and CDR2 sequences are KGHDR and SFDVKD. CDR3 loop: CATGVSGELFF. The CDR3 bases are TGTGCCACTGGTGTCTCCGGGGAGCTGTTTTTT.

This clonotype came up a few times. This rearrangement joins TRBV6-5 to TRBJ1-1; 7 bases align to TRBD1. The CDR3 length is 15 residues. Losses at the gene ends were 6 bases for V and 5 bases for J; bases not matched to a gene: 12. Germline loops: CDR1 MNHEY, CDR2 SVGAGI. CDR3 amino acids: CASRPRQGGRTEAFF. The DNA of the CDR3 is TGTGCCAGCAGGCCCAGACAGGGAGGTCGTACTGAAGCTTTCTTT.

The chain couples TRBV6-2 or TRBV6-3 to TRBJ1-4, with D unresolved. V was shortened by 5 bases and J by 0 bases, with 13 bases between the two germline ends. Germline V gene lookup returns CDR1 MNHEY and CDR2 SVGEGT. The CDR3 covers 16 residues. CDR3 amino acids: CASSLRSVATNEKLFF. The CDR3 bases are TGTGCCAGCAGTCTTCGATCAGTTGCAACTAATGAAAAACTGTTTTTT.

V and J are TRBV21-1 and TRBJ2-7; TRBD1 is the table's D call, not checked against the DNA. TRBV21-1 is given as a pseudogene. The CDR3 is made up of 15 amino acids. CDR3 region: CASSRQGSRSYEQYF. Written as DNA, the CDR3 is TGTGCCAGCAGCCGACAGGGGTCGAGGTCCTACGAGCAGTACTTC.

Only a few counts were recorded for this clonotype. This chain links TRBV28 with TRBJ1-2; the D is unclear. From germline, CDR1 is MDHEN and CDR2 SYDVKM. The CDR3 contains 12 residues. Trimming left V 8 bases short and J 4 bases short, with 11 bases between. CDR3 in amino acids: CASEVPVYGYTF. DNA for the CDR3: TGTGCCAGCGAGGTTCCGGTCTATGGCTACACCTTC.

In its sample, this clonotype was seen a few times. The chain uses TRBV3-1 and TRBJ1-2; D is ambiguous. Trimming pared 0 bases from V and 8 bases from J, leaving 10 bases between. This CDR3 is 13 amino acids long. CDR1 is LGHDT, CDR2 YNNKEL, per germline (reference sequence). The CDR3 protein is CASSQDMGDGYTF. The DNA for the CDR3 is TGTGCCAGCAGCCAAGATATGGGTGACGGCTACACCTTC.

This clonotype turned up a few times. The V call is TRBV2, the J call TRBJ1-1; D is unclear. CDR3 length equals 10 residues. Trimming removed 6 bases at V and 8 bases at J, with 7 bases between. Germline V gene sequence: CDR1 SNHLY, CDR2 FYNNEI. The DNA for the CDR3 is TGTGCCAGCAGCGTTGACGAAGCTTTCTTT. Protein product: CASSVDEAFF. The whole variable domain, remainder taken from reference TRBV2 and TRBJ1-1, is EPEVTQTPSHQVTQMGQEVILRCVPISNHLYFYWYRQILGQKVEFLVSFYNNEISEKSEIFDDQFSVERPDGSNFTLKIRSTKLEDSAMYFCASSVDEAFFGQGTRLTVV.

This chain links TRBV29-1 with TRBJ1-2, with D maybe TRBD1 (5 bases). The CDR3 sequence is 11 residues long. CDR1 is SQVTM, CDR2 ANQGSEA, per germline. Trimming removed 6 bases at V and 8 bases at J, with 13 bases between. The CDR3 here is CSVGGGSGYTF. DNA for the CDR3: TGCAGCGTCGGTGGGGGGTCAGGCTACACCTTC.

V usage is TRBV20-1 and J usage is TRBJ2-5; no definite D call. The DNA end is a closer match to TRBJ2-7, so the J assignment may be wrong. The CDR3 length is 13 residues. Germline V CDR1 and CDR2: DFQATT, SNEGSKA (reference sequence). CDR3 bases: TGCAGTGCTTTGGACGGGCCCCCGGGCGAGCAGTACTTC. It is translated as CSALDGPPGEQYF.

This chain joins TRBV7-2 and TRBJ1-5; the D is unclear. Germline CDR1 and CDR2: SGHTA and FQGNSA. Trimming pared 3 bases from V and 7 bases from J, leaving 10 bases between. The CDR3 totals 13 residues. CDR3 DNA sequence: TGTGCCAGCAGCTTCGGATCGCCCCAGCCCCAGCATTTT. Its translation is CASSFGSPQPQHF.